This TCR beta chain came from a study of T cell repertoires in cytomegalovirus infection. Study at large: Signatures in public TCR beta sequences pointed to both CMV infection and matching HLA type.

This clonotype occurred a few times. Antigen: not known. One entry per CDR3 protein results from TCRdb running MiXCR on the reads. The data contain fewer than 950,000 distinct CDR3 sequences, around a third of them seen just once; the ten biggest clones take up roughly 12%. Per the germline V gene, CDR1 is MGHRA and CDR2 is YSYEKL. CDR3 size: 16 residues. The V and J ends lost 1 base and 0 bases, in that order; junction bases with no gene match: 4. Whole-study findings and limits: Summed public TCR beta family frequency identified CMV carriers bearing the relevant HLA.

The sample was cultured CD8+ T cells from PBMCs, taken from culture after CMV antigen stimulation. The V and J genes are TRBV4-1 and TRBJ2-3; 7 bases map to TRBD1. The clonotype comes from a human donor in good health (CMV status not recorded). Some clones in this sample may be carry-over from other donors' samples. The CDR3 is CASSQGTGDSTDTQYF. In DNA, the CDR3 is TGCGCCAGCAGCCAAGGAACAGGGGATAGCACAGATACGCAGTATTTT.